Shown below are 8 T cell receptor beta chains from a single sample sequenced in a study of T cell repertoires in cytomegalovirus infection. MiXCR was run by TCRdb on the reads, yielding one entry per CDR3 protein. The sample contains roughly 500,000 distinct CDR3 sequences, roughly 43% of which appear only once. No antigen has been assigned to these receptors. The sample consisted of cultured PBMCs, taken from culture after CMV antigen stimulation. The receptors stem from a human donor in good health (CMV status not recorded). Some clones in this sample may be carry-over from other donors' samples.

The chain uses TRBV6-6 and TRBJ1-1; a weak D match, TRBD1 (6 bases). The length of the CDR3 is 14 residues. CDR1 is MNHNY, CDR2 SVGAGI, per germline (reference sequence). Trimming pared 4 bases from V and 5 bases from J, leaving 14 bases between. CDR3 residues: CASSLSSGATEAFF. The CDR3 DNA sequence: TGTGCCAGCAGTTTAAGCTCAGGGGCGACTGAAGCTTTCTTT.

The rearrangement links TRBV6-1 to TRBJ2-7; D call uncertain. The CDR3 totals 13 residues. Germline values: CDR1 MNHNS, CDR2 SASEGT. Trimming removed 10 bases from V and 7 bases from J, with 20 bases in between. The CDR3 reads CATNRVQLGEQYF. CDR3 sequence (DNA): TGTGCCACCAACCGGGTCCAACTGGGGGAGCAGTACTTC.

The chain combines TRBV4-2 with TRBJ1-4, with D hard to call. The CDR3 runs 13 residues. The ends were cut back, 1 base at V and 6 bases at J, with 6 bases in the middle. Germline V gene lookup returns CDR1 LGHNA and CDR2 YNFKEQ. In nucleotides, the CDR3 is TGTGCCAGCAGCCAAGGAGGCTATGAAAAACTGTTTTTT. This sequence encodes CASSQGGYEKLFF.

This clonotype has a handful of counts. The chain has TRBV12-3 or TRBV12-4 and TRBJ1-4, with D unclear. This CDR3 region has 15 residues. V gave up 3 bases and J gave up 5 bases, with 13 bases separating them. In nucleotides, the CDR3 is TGTGCCAGCAGTTTCTTCCCCCGCCCCAATGAAAAACTGTTTTTT. Its translation is CASSFFPRPNEKLFF.

This rearrangement joins TRBV27 to TRBJ2-2; unclear D gene. V was trimmed by 3 bases and J by 3 bases, leaving 8 bases between them. Germline V gene lookup returns CDR1 MNHEY and CDR2 SMNVEV (reference sequence). CDR3 length: 14 amino acids. The CDR3 spells CASSFGHHTGELFF. The DNA for the CDR3 is TGTGCCAGCAGTTTTGGGCACCACACCGGGGAGCTGTTTTTT.

This clonotype was recorded a few times. The chain is built from TRBV6-1 and TRBJ2-1; D is perhaps TRBD1 (5 bases). The V gene lost 2 bases and the J gene lost 4 bases, with 12 bases spanning the gap. The germline V gene has CDR1 MNHNS and CDR2 SASEGT. This CDR3 comprises 15 residues. The CDR3 DNA reads TGTGCCAGCAGTGAAAATCGAGACAGTTACAATGAGCAGTTCTTC. Encoded protein: CASSENRDSYNEQFF.

This chain connects TRBV6-2 or TRBV6-3 to TRBJ2-2; the match to TRBD1 covers 10 bases. Germline lookup yields CDR1 MNHEY and CDR2 SVGEGT. The CDR3 is 15 amino acids. The ends lost 5 bases at V and 4 bases at J; junction bases unmatched: 4. CDR3 sequence reads: CASSPGTGVTGELFF. The CDR3 DNA follows: TGTGCCAGCAGTCCCGGGACAGGGGTCACCGGGGAGCTGTTTTTT.

This chain uses TRBV5-4 with TRBJ2-1, with TRBD2 as a possible D gene (6 bases). Germline values: CDR1 SGHNT, CDR2 YYREEE (reference sequence). CDR3 length: 14 amino acids. Trimming removed 1 base from V and 6 bases from J, with 11 bases in between. The CDR3 here is CASSLPGLVNEQFF. CDR3 DNA: TGTGCCAGCAGCTTGCCGGGACTTGTCAATGAGCAGTTCTTC. Variable domain in full (rest from reference TRBV5-4 and TRBJ2-1): ETGVTQSPTHLIKTRGQQVTLRCSSQSGHNTVSWYQQALGQGPQFIFQYYREEENGRGNFPPRFSGLQFPNYSSELNVNALELDDSALYLCASSLPGLVNEQFFGPGTRLTVL.